Shown below are 26 T cell receptor beta chains from a single sample sequenced in a study of regulatory T cells in long-lasting Graves disease. Regarding time point: persistent/refractory GD, antithyroid drugs over 5 years with positive TRAb. PBMCs provided the RNA from which the TCR library was made. Sequencing libraries for TCR beta were prepared with iRepertoire HTBI primers and Arm-PCR of CDR3 regions. TCRdb used MiXCR to reprocess the multiplex PCR reads, holding one entry per CDR3 protein. Of about 460,000 distinct CDR3 sequences listed, about 20% are singletons. This material consisted of peripheral blood mononuclear cells (PBMCs), taken when the disease was refractory, from a patient treated with antithyroid drugs. The receptors derive from a female donor with Graves disease.

In its sample, this clonotype was seen a few times. Being one base from a much bigger clone, this may be a read error. The chain is built from TRBV7-2 and TRBJ2-5; D gene uncertain. This CDR3 comprises 14 residues. From germline, CDR1 is SGHTA and CDR2 FQGNSA. CDR3 residues: CASSLAGNQEAQYF. The CDR3 DNA reads as TGTGCCAGCAGCTTAGCTGGAAACCAAGAGGCCCAGTACTTC.

Turning to this clonotype: One end of the junction does not line up with germline, which may come from a read error. The genes are TRBV9 and TRBJ2-7, with D hard to call. Germline V gives CDR1 SGDLS, CDR2 YYNGEE. This CDR3 spans 13 amino acids. The CDR3 spells CAGSVDGSGEQYF. DNA for the CDR3: TGTGCCGGCAGCGTGGACGGATCGGGCGAGCAGTACTTC. Filled out from reference TRBV9 and TRBJ2-7, the complete variable domain reads DSGVTQTPKHLITATGQRVTLRCSPRSGDLSVYWYQQSLDQGLQFLIQYYNGEERAKGNILERFSAQQFPDLHSELNLSSLELGDSALYFCAGSVDGSGEQYFGPGTRLTVT.

This clonotype has at least ten counts. The genes are TRBV6-1 and TRBJ1-1; 10 bases are a match to TRBD1. Germline trimming cut 5 bases from V and 0 bases from J; bases unmatched to any gene: 9. The V gene's germline CDR1 is MNHNS and CDR2 SASEGT. This CDR3 comprises 17 residues. DNA for the CDR3: TGTGCCAGCAGTCAGAGACAGGGGGCTCGGATGAACACTGAAGCTTTCTTT. As protein: CASSQRQGARMNTEAFF.

J is TRBJ2-7 and V is TRBV7-9, with 11 bases matching TRBD1. Unmatched junction bases numbered 5, after V lost 3 bases and J lost 4 bases. The CDR3 covers 15 residues. From germline, CDR1 is SEHNR and CDR2 FQNEAQ (reference sequence). The CDR3 is CASSFEDRGLYEQYF. The CDR3 nucleotides are TGTGCCAGCAGCTTTGAGGACAGGGGGCTTTACGAGCAGTACTTC.

This chain uses TRBV11-2 with TRBJ2-1, with unresolved D. V was pared by 5 bases and J by 10 bases, with 18 bases between. Germline-derived CDR1 and CDR2 are SGHAT and FQNNGV. The CDR3 contains 14 residues. The CDR3 region has the DNA TGTGCCAGCAGCCTACAGTCCCTGGGTGTCGAGCAGTTCTTC. Protein: CASSLQSLGVEQFF.

This clonotype was detected many times. For the CDR3, the DNA is TGTGCCAGCAGGCACGGACAGACGATTAACTATGGCTACACCTTC. It codes for CASRHGQTINYGYTF. The chain employs TRBV2 and TRBJ1-2, with a possible D match to TRBD1 (6 bases). Trimming took off 6 bases at V and 1 base at J, with 15 bases between the two ends. Germline V lookup: CDR1 SNHLY, CDR2 FYNNEI. This CDR3 has 15 amino acids.

This clonotype was found many times. Written as DNA, the CDR3 is TGTGCCAGCAGTCCAAGGGTTCTAAACACTGAAGCTTTCTTT. Protein: CASSPRVLNTEAFF. J is TRBJ1-1 and V is TRBV6-1, with no clear D. Germline V gives CDR1 MNHNS, CDR2 SASEGT. The CDR3 sequence is 14 residues long. V lost 5 bases to trimming and J lost 2 bases, with 12 bases between them.

This clonotype was seen many times. The chain links TRBV25-1 to TRBJ2-5; no clear D. There are 14 residues in the CDR3. V lost 3 bases and J lost 5, with 13 bases in between. Germline-derived CDR1 and CDR2 are MGHDK and SYGVNS. The CDR3 sequence: CASSEGTNGETQYF. The CDR3 coding sequence is TGTGCCAGCAGTGAGGGAACCAACGGGGAGACCCAGTACTTC. The full variable domain, rest sourced from reference TRBV25-1 and TRBJ2-5, is EADIYQTPRYLVIGTGKKITLECSQTMGHDKMYWYQQDPGMELHLIHYSYGVNSTEKGDLSSESTVSRIRTEHFPLTLESARPSHTSQYLCASSEGTNGETQYFGPGTRLLVL.

This clonotype was seen many times. The rearrangement uses TRBV29-1 and TRBJ1-1, with no clear D. CDR1 and CDR2 from the germline V gene are SQVTM and ANQGSEA. CDR3 length: 12 amino acids. Between the trimmed V and J ends, which lost 5 bases and 2 bases, there was a span of 9 bases. The CDR3 sequence: CSVLPPNTEAFF. The CDR3 DNA reads as TGCAGCGTTTTACCCCCCAACACTGAAGCTTTCTTT.

This clonotype was counted a few times. The CDR3 region is CASSWGGGSGELFF. The CDR3 DNA reads as TGTGCCAGCAGCTGGGGTGGCGGTTCCGGGGAGCTGTTTTTT. The chain recombines TRBV7-2 with TRBJ2-2; D remains unclear. The CDR3 has 14 residues. Germline lookup yields CDR1 SGHTA and CDR2 FQGNSA. V was clipped by 4 bases and J by 6 bases, with 12 bases between them.

This clonotype was observed a handful of times. It is unclear where the CDR3 begins or ends on the DNA, so no DNA is shown, and the CDR3 is as TCRdb lists it. The chain has TRBV14 and TRBJ2-2; the table assigns TRBD1, which was not confirmed against the DNA. With termini counted, the CDR3 has 14 amino acids. Germline values: CDR1 SGHDN, CDR2 FVKESK. CDR3 loop: CASSRRAGAGELFF.

The chain carries TRBV6-5 and TRBJ1-2; D possibly corresponds to TRBD1 (5 bases). The V end lost 0 bases, the J end lost 1 base, and 15 bases lay between the germline ends. CDR3 length equals 17 residues. Looked up from germline, CDR1 is MNHEY and CDR2 is SVGAGI. CDR3 DNA: TGTGCCAGCAGTTACTCACTGCCGGGACCGAATAACTATGGCTACACCTTC. This encodes CASSYSLPGPNNYGYTF.

This clonotype was observed at least ten times. The chain uses TRBV6-1 and TRBJ1-2; weak D call: TRBD1 (6 bases). Trimming left V 7 bases short and J 3 bases short, with 15 bases between. The CDR3 has 14 residues. The germline V gene has CDR1 MNHNS and CDR2 SASEGT. CDR3 region: CASITATGDYGYTF. CDR3 coding DNA: TGTGCCAGCATAACCGCGACAGGAGACTATGGCTACACCTTC.

The chain is built from TRBV5-1 and TRBJ1-2; 7 nucleotides line up with TRBD1. Trimming took 4 bases from V and 4 from J; bases not matched to a gene: 10. The CDR3 loop spans 15 amino acids. CDR1 SGHRS and CDR2 YFSETQ come from the germline V gene. CDR3 region: CASSPGQTVPYGYTF. The CDR3 DNA reads TGCGCCAGCAGCCCGGGACAGACGGTCCCCTATGGCTACACCTTC. The full variable domain, with the rest looked up from reference TRBV5-1 and TRBJ1-2, is KAGVTQTPRYLIKTRGQQVTLSCSPISGHRSVSWYQQTPGQGLQFLFEYFSETQRNKGNFPGRFSGRQFSNSRSEMNVSTLELGDSALYLCASSPGQTVPYGYTFGSGTRLTVV.

This clonotype was observed a few times. The chain is built from TRBV6-1 and TRBJ2-7; TRBD1 aligns across 7 bases. This CDR3 is 15 amino acids long. Trimming cost V 3 bases and J 2 bases; bases outside gene matches: 7. From germline, CDR1 is MNHNS and CDR2 SASEGT. CDR3 residues: CASSDTGVFTYEQYF. The CDR3 DNA follows: TGTGCCAGCAGTGATACAGGGGTCTTTACCTACGAGCAGTACTTC.

This clonotype was counted between two and nine times. CDR3 sequence (DNA): TGTGCCAGCAGTCCTAGACAGGGTGGAACTAATGAAAAACTGTTTTTT. The encoded protein is CASSPRQGGTNEKLFF. The V gene is TRBV12-3 or TRBV12-4, the J gene TRBJ1-4, with 7 bases matching TRBD1. The CDR3 has 16 residues. The junction had 7 bases not matched to a gene; V was cut back by 5 bases and J by 1 base.

The chain couples TRBV7-6 to TRBJ2-2; tentative D call: TRBD1 (5 bases). Germline V gene lookup returns CDR1 SGHVS and CDR2 FNYEAQ. CDR3 length: 15 residues. Trimming removed 6 bases from V and 5 bases from J, with 16 bases in between. This CDR3 is CASSSSQGWTGELFF. The CDR3 region has the DNA TGTGCCAGCAGTTCCTCCCAGGGATGGACCGGGGAGCTGTTTTTT.

In this sample, this clonotype turned up many times. This chain joins TRBV28 and TRBJ1-1; D gene unclear. Germline CDR1 and CDR2: MDHEN and SYDVKM. The CDR3 length is 14 residues. The V and J ends lost 1 base and 1 base respectively, with 7 bases between them. This CDR3 is CASSLLRGNTEAFF. Here the CDR3 DNA reads TGTGCCAGCAGTTTATTGCGCGGGAACACTGAAGCTTTCTTT.

This clonotype turned up a few times. This chain joins TRBV7-3 and TRBJ2-2, with a weak D call TRBD2 (6 bases). Per the germline V gene, CDR1 is SGHTA and CDR2 is FQGTGA. CDR3 size: 14 residues. Trimming stripped 5 bases from V and 2 bases from J, with 9 bases between. The CDR3 DNA follows: TGTGCCAGCAGCCGAGCGGGTAACACCGGGGAGCTGTTTTTT. Amino acid sequence: CASSRAGNTGELFF.

The J gene is TRBJ2-2, the V gene TRBV7-2, with 9 bases matching TRBD2. The CDR3 covers 15 residues. V lost 5 bases and J lost 4; bases outside the gene matches: 5. Germline V gene lookup returns CDR1 SGHTA and CDR2 FQGNSA. The CDR3 protein is CASSRTSAFTGELFF. CDR3 bases: TGTGCCAGCAGCCGGACTAGCGCGTTCACCGGGGAGCTGTTTTTT.

This clonotype was observed a few times. This sequence joins TRBV5-6 and TRBJ1-2, with TRBD1 as a possible D gene (6 bases). In germline, CDR1 is SGHDT, CDR2 YYEEEE. V shed 1 base and J shed 2 bases, with 12 bases lying between them. CDR3 length: 15 residues. This chain's CDR3 is CASSLYQGRNYGYTF. For the CDR3, the DNA is TGTGCCAGCAGCTTGTATCAGGGGCGGAACTATGGCTACACCTTC.

Ten or more counts support this clonotype. The chain is built from TRBV28 and TRBJ1-5; D is uncertain. CDR3 size: 17 residues. Germline V gene lookup returns CDR1 MDHEN and CDR2 SYDVKM. V was shortened by 5 bases and J by 4 bases, with 21 bases between the two germline ends. The chain's CDR3 is CASSGSDATAGNQPQHF. The CDR3 bases are TGTGCCAGCAGTGGTTCCGATGCGACGGCGGGTAATCAGCCCCAGCATTTT.

As to this clonotype: A much larger clonotype is one base distant, so this may be a read error. The chain employs TRBV28 and TRBJ1-1; D not certain. Germline CDR1 and CDR2: MDHEN and SYDVKM. The length of the CDR3 is 14 residues. The CDR3: CACSSQVGGTEAFF. DNA for the CDR3: TGTGCCTGCAGTTCCCAGGTCGGAGGGACTGAAGCTTTCTTT.

This clonotype showed up just a few times. The CDR3 sequence: CASSGTGVGETQYF. CDR3 bases: TGTGCCAGCAGTGGGACAGGTGTGGGGGAGACCCAGTACTTC. The chain is built from TRBV6-1 and TRBJ2-5, with 7 bases that match TRBD1. The CDR3 covers 14 residues. Losses at the gene ends were 4 bases for V and 5 bases for J; bases not matched to a gene: 7. In germline, CDR1 is MNHNS, CDR2 SASEGT.

In the case of this clonotype: A far larger clone differs by one base, so this is likely a read error. The chain carries TRBV28 and TRBJ1-1; D uncertain. From germline, CDR1 is MDHEN and CDR2 SYDVKM. V gave up 6 bases and J gave up 2 bases, with 10 bases separating them. This CDR3 contains 13 residues. The CDR3 is CASSATINTEAFF. For the CDR3, the DNA is TGTGCCAGCAGCGCGACAATCAACACTGAAGCTTTCTTT.

The rearrangement links TRBV20-1 to TRBJ1-4; weak D call: TRBD1 (6 bases). Germline loops: CDR1 DFQATT, CDR2 SNEGSKA (reference sequence). The V gene lost 5 bases and the J gene lost 6 bases, with 10 bases spanning the gap. CDR3 length: 12 residues. The CDR3 sequence is CSAPNRDEKLFF. CDR3 nucleotides: TGCAGTGCTCCGAACAGGGATGAAAAACTGTTTTTT.